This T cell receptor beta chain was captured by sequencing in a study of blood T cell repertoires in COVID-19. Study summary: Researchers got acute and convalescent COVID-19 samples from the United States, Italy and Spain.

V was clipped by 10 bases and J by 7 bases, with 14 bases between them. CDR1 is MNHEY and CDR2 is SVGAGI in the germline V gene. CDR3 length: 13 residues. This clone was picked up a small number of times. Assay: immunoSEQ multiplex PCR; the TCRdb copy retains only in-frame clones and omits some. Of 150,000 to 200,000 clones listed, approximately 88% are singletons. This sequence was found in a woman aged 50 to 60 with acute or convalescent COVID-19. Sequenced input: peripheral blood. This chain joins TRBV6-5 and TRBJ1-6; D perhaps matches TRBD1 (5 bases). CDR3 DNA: TGTGCCATCACAGGCTTTTGGAATTCACCCCTCCACTTT. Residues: CAITGFWNSPLHF.